A selection of T cell receptor beta chains follows, all from one sample in a study of cytomegalovirus exposure and HLA in healthy donors. The assay was immunoSEQ multiplex PCR, and TCRdb's table has in-frame clones only and misses some. The sample includes 150,000 to 200,000 clones, 65% to 85% of them seen just once. The specimen sequenced was PBMCs. These receptors were collected from a man aged 55 to 70 in good health and CMV-seronegative. The CDR3 runs from the conserved cysteine through the conserved F or W.

V gene: TRBV7-2
CDR3 protein: CASSRGGTGDYEQYF

V gene: TRBV18
CDR3 protein: CASSPFTVGQGALTEAFF

V gene: TRBV18
CDR3 protein: CASSRPDSAREQYF

V gene: TRBV5-1
CDR3 protein: CASSPDGTSETDTQYF

V gene: TRBV15
CDR3 protein: CATSRKMGTTPYISGNTIYF

V gene: TRBV5-1
CDR3 protein: CASSLVVGVRGRAFF

V gene: TRBV5-1
CDR3 protein: CASSLDSYGYTF

V gene: TRBV5-1
CDR3 protein: CASSPRDSNEKLFF

V gene: TRBV11-2
CDR3 protein: CATSSGQHSGNTIYF

V gene: TRBV7-6
CDR3 protein: CASSLGPVAYEQYF

V gene: TRBV6-1
CDR3 protein: CASRPSGFQYEQYF

V gene: TRBV7-3
CDR3 protein: CASGASQETQYF

V gene: TRBV18
CDR3 protein: CASSGSLSEEEGPGGYTF

V gene: TRBV18
CDR3 protein: CASSRLSGGAEEQYF

V gene: TRBV11-1
CDR3 protein: CASSSTTGDTQYF

V gene: TRBV6-5
CDR3 protein: CASSYAGGPGTQYF

V gene: TRBV25-1
CDR3 protein: CASSEYSLGGLHTGELFF

V gene: TRBV19
CDR3 protein: CASMGIQGPYNEQFF

V gene: TRBV28
CDR3 protein: CASSSSGGVGEQYF

V gene: TRBV19
CDR3 protein: CASSNGQGPGNTIYF

V gene: TRBV7-2
CDR3 protein: CASSRGTSGTGELFF

V gene: TRBV28
CDR3 protein: CASSLKRQGYYEQYF

V gene: TRBV6-9
CDR3 protein: CASSYPRQESCYEQYF

V gene: TRBV2
CDR3 protein: CAAIRDFPPYEQYF

V gene: TRBV27
CDR3 protein: CASSEVGQAFHEQYF

V gene: TRBV29-1
CDR3 protein: CSVAGGTGTRLRDQYF